Below, one T cell receptor beta chain is given with its context. Its antigen is not yet known. It has no much larger one-base neighbor in the sample; base qualities were not kept. Reading from cysteine to phenylalanine, the CDR3 counts 12 amino acids. CDR3 DNA only is kept here, 36 bases in frame from base 1. The junction carries 4 bases between V and J, which are trimmed by 2 bases and 6 bases respectively. To demonstrate the VDJtools post-analysis software, the study profiled TCR beta repertoires from the peripheral blood of about 13 young patients with multiple sclerosis. The multiple sclerosis patients were children and adolescents between 6 and 15 years of age. The data belong to a study of post-analysis software for immune sequencing data (dated by TCRdb to 2013 to 2016). Turning to the overall study: The recorded disease courses included relapsing-remitting, secondary progressive and progressive-relapsing multiple sclerosis, and some patients had no subtype annotation. The patient repertoires were compared against more than 10 previously published healthy control repertoires obtained from donors aged roughly 6 to 28 years. A subset of samples was prepared in parallel using single-end sample barcoding, then pooled and co-amplified after Illumina adapter ligation.

Receptor amplification or capture employed PCR. Sequenced on an Illumina HiSeq 2500. Unique molecular identifiers were incorporated into TCR beta cDNA libraries to reduce PCR and sequencing biases. Per 1 to 10 million input T cells, approximately 500,000 cDNA molecules were obtained, such that each molecule approximated one T cell. The patient libraries were prepared and sequenced with the same protocol used for the earlier healthy control dataset. Samples belonging to the same batch were prepared together, multiplexed and sequenced on a shared HiSeq lane. The original methods were these. Raw barcoded reads were processed with MIGEC, discarding single-read molecular identifier groups before consensus assembly and CDR3 extraction. VDJtools was used for post-analysis of the clonotype tables, with diversity normalized by down-sampling every dataset to the smallest sample size. To correct batch-related cross-sample contamination, repertoire overlap clustering matched CDR3 amino acid sequences but not nucleotide sequences. TCRdb trimmed public reads at Q25 via fastp, called clones via MiXCR and kept in-frame beta chains. Rows with a matching CDR3 protein are joined into one entry that keeps the most common DNA and genes. The V and J calls reflect TCRdb's pipeline rather than the authors' work. The sample includes 740,000 or so distinct CDR3 sequences, with 53% observed a single time. The biggest ten clones account for over 4% of the sample.

Broader findings and caveats from the paper: The multiple sclerosis patient group was slightly younger than the control group. Direct clustering with F measure revealed strong co-clustering of samples prepared in the same batch, which led to a batch-effect correction. Significantly lower normalized Chao1 diversity was found in multiple sclerosis patients than in controls, suggesting substantial peripheral T-cell clonal expansion. Significantly higher frequencies in patients than in controls were found for roughly five TRBV segments, including TRBV5-6, TRBV5-1 and TRBV20-1.

This receptor was identified in a girl aged 10 to 17 with multiple sclerosis. The rearrangement combines TRBV12-3 or TRBV12-4 with TRBJ2-2; the D gene lacks a confident call. The sequenced sample consisted of blood. For the CDR3, the sequence is CASSLRSGELFF. The DNA sequence reads TGTGCCAGCAGTTTAAGGTCCGGGGAGCTGTTTTTT.